The 18 T cell receptor beta chains below all came from one sample that was sequenced in a study of shared clonotypes between healthy human individuals. The table came from immunoSEQ multiplex PCR; TCRdb's copy has only in-frame clones and leaves some out. The sample consists of approximately 1,500,000 clones, approximately 98% of them appearing once. Sequencing was performed on naive CD4+ T cells sorted from blood. Sample subset: CD45RA+ positively selected. The origin of the receptors is a man aged 30 to 45 in good health.

The chain combines TRBV27 with TRBJ2-1; 12 bases align to TRBD2. This CDR3 is 17 amino acids long. Germline loops: CDR1 MNHEY, CDR2 SMNVEV (reference sequence). J was trimmed by 3 bases and V by 1 base; bases with no gene match: 4. DNA of the CDR3: TGTGCCAGCAGTTTATTGACTAGCGGGAGAGTCTACAATGAGCAGTTCTTC. Its protein is CASSLLTSGRVYNEQFF.

This clone has a single count. The identical CDR3 is also encoded by other nucleotide sequences in the sample. This chain connects TRBV14 to TRBJ2-1; D perhaps matches TRBD2 (5 bases). The CDR3 contains 15 residues. Between the trimmed V and J ends, which lost 1 base and 0 bases, there was a span of 7 bases. Germline V gene sequence: CDR1 SGHDN, CDR2 FVKESK. CDR3 sequence reads: CASSQVAGSYNEQFF. CDR3 bases: TGTGCCAGCAGCCAAGTGGCGGGCTCCTACAATGAGCAGTTCTTC.

About this clone itself: This CDR3 is also generated by other DNA sequences in the sample. The V call is TRBV7-9, the J call TRBJ2-7, with TRBD2 matching 14 bases. CDR1 and CDR2 from the germline V gene are SEHNR and FQNEAQ (reference sequence). V trimming: 5 bases; J trimming: 3 bases; junction bases outside the gene matches: 3. The CDR3 is made up of 15 amino acids. The CDR3 sequence is CASSPGTSGSYEQYF. DNA for the CDR3: TGTGCCAGCAGCCCCGGGACTAGCGGGAGCTACGAGCAGTACTTC.

This chain uses TRBV19 with TRBJ2-2; D call uncertain. The V gene lost 7 bases and the J gene lost 6 bases, with 15 bases spanning the gap. CDR3 size: 14 residues. Germline V gene sequence: CDR1 LNHDA, CDR2 SQIVND (reference sequence). The CDR3 DNA sequence: TGTGCCAGTAAAGCCCCGCCGGGTCCCGGGGAGCTGTTTTTT. Its protein product is CASKAPPGPGELFF.

The chain employs TRBV5-1 and TRBJ2-1; D gene ambiguous. Germline V gene sequence: CDR1 SGHRS, CDR2 YFSETQ. The V and J ends lost 1 base and 6 bases respectively, with 8 bases between them. The CDR3 has 13 residues. The CDR3 sequence: CASSLLLVNEQFF. Here the CDR3 DNA reads TGCGCCAGCAGCTTGTTGCTAGTCAATGAGCAGTTCTTC.

The CDR3 here is CASSLSGSGANVLTF. The CDR3, as DNA: TGTGCCAGCAGCTTGTCCGGCTCTGGGGCCAACGTCCTGACTTTC. The rearrangement links TRBV5-6 to TRBJ2-6; D remains ambiguous. The germline V gene has CDR1 SGHDT and CDR2 YYEEEE. CDR3 length: 15 amino acids. V was pared by 1 base and J by 0 bases, with 5 bases between.

The chain recombines TRBV2 with TRBJ2-1, with 13 bases identical to TRBD2. The junction had 2 bases not matched to a gene; V was cut back by 1 base and J by 8 bases. The CDR3 is 15 amino acids. Germline CDR1 SNHLY, CDR2 FYNNEI. Written as DNA, the CDR3 is TGTGCCAGCAGTGAAGTAGGACTAGCGGGAGATGAGCAGTTCTTC. It translates to CASSEVGLAGDEQFF.

This sequence joins TRBV14 and TRBJ2-7, with 9 bases identical to TRBD1. The CDR3 loop spans 14 amino acids. The ends lost 0 bases at V and 3 bases at J; junction bases unmatched: 0. The V gene's germline CDR1 is SGHDN and CDR2 FVKESK. Here the CDR3 reads CASSQEDRGYEQYF. Written as DNA, the CDR3 is TGTGCCAGCAGCCAAGAGGACAGGGGCTACGAGCAGTACTTC.

The gene calls are TRBV5-1 and TRBJ2-5; 9 nucleotides match TRBD2. The ends lost 0 bases at V and 4 bases at J; junction bases unmatched: 7. Germline CDR1 reads SGHRS; CDR2 reads YFSETQ. The CDR3 is 16 residues long. Here the CDR3 reads CASSLEGSGSGETQYF. CDR3 DNA: TGCGCCAGCAGCTTGGAGGGTAGCGGGAGCGGAGAGACCCAGTACTTC. Full variable domain (outside the CDR3, taken from reference TRBV5-1 and TRBJ2-5): KAGVTQTPRYLIKTRGQQVTLSCSPISGHRSVSWYQQTPGQGLQFLFEYFSETQRNKGNFPGRFSGRQFSNSRSEMNVSTLELGDSALYLCASSLEGSGSGETQYFGPGTRLLVL.

The chain uses TRBV11-2 and TRBJ1-1; a possible D gene is TRBD1 (6 bases). The CDR3 has 15 amino acids. V was pared by 3 bases and J by 2 bases, with 13 bases between. Germline V gives CDR1 SGHAT, CDR2 FQNNGV. The chain's CDR3 is CASSFRRQENTEAFF. CDR3 nucleotides: TGTGCCAGCAGCTTTCGACGACAGGAAAACACTGAAGCTTTCTTT.

The genes are TRBV28 and TRBJ2-5; TRBD1 is a possible D gene (6 bases). From germline, CDR1 is MDHEN and CDR2 SYDVKM. The CDR3 has 16 amino acids. Trimming stripped 5 bases from V and 2 bases from J, with 18 bases between. The CDR3 spells CASSTKVGTIQETQYF. The CDR3 nucleotides are TGTGCCAGCAGTACAAAGGTGGGGACAATACAAGAGACCCAGTACTTC.

V is TRBV10-1 and J is TRBJ2-1; perhaps TRBD2 as D (5 bases). Germline CDR1 is WNHNN and CDR2 is SYGVQD (reference sequence). V gave up 6 bases and J gave up 13 bases, with 13 bases separating them. The CDR3 has 11 residues. This chain's CDR3 is CASSGDYVQFF. For the CDR3, the DNA is TGCGCCAGCAGCGGAGACTATGTCCAGTTCTTC.

In this sample, this clone turned up once. The genes are TRBV6-6 and TRBJ2-7; TRBD1 matches at 11 bases. The CDR3 has 15 residues. Germline CDR1 reads MNHNY; CDR2 reads SVGAGI (reference sequence). V lost 4 bases and J lost 5; bases outside the gene matches: 7. CDR3 loop: CASSSPGQGVHEQYF. DNA of the CDR3: TGTGCCAGCAGTTCCCCGGGACAGGGGGTCCACGAGCAGTACTTC.

In this sample, this clone turned up once. The V call is TRBV7-4, the J call TRBJ2-7; TRBD2 aligns across 8 bases. CDR3 size: 14 residues. Germline CDR1 reads SGHVT; CDR2 reads SQSDAQ. The trim removed 5 bases at V and 3 bases at J, leaving 6 bases unmatched. For the CDR3, the DNA is TGTGCCAGCAGCCCCCCGGGACTAGGCTACGAGCAGTACTTC. Translating gives CASSPPGLGYEQYF.

This chain joins TRBV18 and TRBJ2-1, with D tentatively TRBD1 (6 bases). The CDR3 has 13 amino acids. The germline V and J ends were trimmed by 4 bases and 6 bases, with 10 bases remaining between them. CDR1 is KGHSH, CDR2 LQKENI, per germline. Here the CDR3 DNA reads TGTGCCAGCTCACTCGACAGGCTCAATGAGCAGTTCTTC. It translates to CASSLDRLNEQFF.

In regard to this clone: At one of its ends the junction is not consistent with the germline gene, which may arise from a read error. This sequence joins TRBV7-7 and TRBJ2-3; TRBD1 matches at 7 bases. The CDR3 covers 17 residues. Germline V CDR1 and CDR2: SSHAT, FNYEAQ (reference sequence). The CDR3, as DNA: TGTGCTAGCAGCTTAGCAAATGAGACAGGGAGAGCAGATACGCAGTATTTT. Protein sequence: CASSLANETGRADTQYF.

The rearrangement links TRBV6-1 to TRBJ1-5; possibly TRBD1 for D (5 bases). This CDR3 spans 14 amino acids. With 6 bases removed from V and 0 bases from J, the gap between germline ends came to 9 bases. Germline-derived CDR1 and CDR2 are MNHNS and SASEGT. In DNA, the CDR3 is TGTGCCAGCAGGGCGGGGGTTAGCAATCAGCCCCAGCATTTT. Its protein product is CASRAGVSNQPQHF.

The V call is TRBV28, the J call TRBJ1-4, with D possibly TRBD1 on 5 matching bases. CDR3 length: 16 amino acids. V was shortened by 5 bases and J by 2 bases, with 15 bases between the two germline ends. Germline V gives CDR1 MDHEN, CDR2 SYDVKM. The CDR3 loop reads CASSANPGTTNEKLFF. The CDR3 DNA sequence: TGTGCCAGCAGTGCAAATCCAGGGACCACTAATGAAAAACTGTTTTTT.